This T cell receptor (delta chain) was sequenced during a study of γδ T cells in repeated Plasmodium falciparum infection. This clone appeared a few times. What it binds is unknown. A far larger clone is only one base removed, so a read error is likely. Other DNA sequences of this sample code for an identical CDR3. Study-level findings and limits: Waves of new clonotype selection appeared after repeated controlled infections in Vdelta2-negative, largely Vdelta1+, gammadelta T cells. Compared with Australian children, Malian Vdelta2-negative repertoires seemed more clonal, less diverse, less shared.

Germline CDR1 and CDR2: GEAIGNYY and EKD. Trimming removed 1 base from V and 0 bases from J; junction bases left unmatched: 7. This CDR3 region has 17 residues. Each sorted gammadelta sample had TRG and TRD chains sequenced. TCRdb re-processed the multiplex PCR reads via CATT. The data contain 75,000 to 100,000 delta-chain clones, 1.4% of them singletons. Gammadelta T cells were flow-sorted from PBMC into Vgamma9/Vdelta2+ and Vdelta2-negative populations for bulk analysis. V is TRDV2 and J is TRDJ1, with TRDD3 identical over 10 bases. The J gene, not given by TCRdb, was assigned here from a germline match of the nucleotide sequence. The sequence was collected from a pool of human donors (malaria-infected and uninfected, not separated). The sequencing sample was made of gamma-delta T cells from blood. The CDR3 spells CACDTVGTGGYTDKLIF. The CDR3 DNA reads TGTGCCTGTGACACTGTCGGTACTGGGGGATACACCGATAAACTCATCTTT.